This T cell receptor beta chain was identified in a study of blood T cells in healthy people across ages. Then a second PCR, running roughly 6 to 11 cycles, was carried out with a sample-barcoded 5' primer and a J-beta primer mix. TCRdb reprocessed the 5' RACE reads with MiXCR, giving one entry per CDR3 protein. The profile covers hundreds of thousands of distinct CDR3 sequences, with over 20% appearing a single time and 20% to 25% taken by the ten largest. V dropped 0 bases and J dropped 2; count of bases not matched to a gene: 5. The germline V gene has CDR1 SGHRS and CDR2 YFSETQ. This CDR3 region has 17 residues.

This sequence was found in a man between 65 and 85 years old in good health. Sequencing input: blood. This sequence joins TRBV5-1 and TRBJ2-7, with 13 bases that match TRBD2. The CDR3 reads CASSLARTSGGPYEQYF. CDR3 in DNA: TGCGCCAGCAGCTTGGCAAGGACTAGCGGGGGACCCTACGAGCAGTACTTC.